The rows below give T cell receptor beta chains drawn from one sample of a study of response to subunit inactivated influenza vaccine. TCRdb reprocessed the RT-PCR reads via MiXCR and lists one record per CDR3 protein. The sample records 600,000 to 700,000 distinct CDR3 sequences, 14% being singletons. The material sequenced was PBMCs from blood, taken less than 15 days before vaccination. Source of these receptors: a man aged 50 or older who received an inactivated influenza vaccine. Both conserved end residues are part of each CDR3. D genes are given only for firm matches. A row's size may be missing; if present it is once, few, many or a size class.

d_gene: .; j_gene: TRBJ2-3; v_gene: TRBV29-1; abundance: .; CDR3nt: TGCAGCACCGTGCCGGCGGTACTAGAGTCTCAGTATTTT; CDR3aa: CSTVPAVLESQYF
d_gene: TRBD2; j_gene: TRBJ2-1; v_gene: TRBV28; abundance: many; CDR3nt: TGTGCCAGCGACCCACGGGGGGAGAAGGACAATGAGCAGTTCTTC; CDR3aa: CASDPRGEKDNEQFF
d_gene: .; j_gene: TRBJ1-1; v_gene: TRBV9; abundance: .; CDR3nt: TGTGCCAGCAGCGTAGTTACAGGCGCTGAAGCTTTCTTT; CDR3aa: CASSVVTGAEAFF
d_gene: .; j_gene: TRBJ1-2; v_gene: TRBV15; abundance: .; CDR3nt: TGTGCCACCAGCAGAGCGGGCCGAAATAACTATGGCTACACCTTC; CDR3aa: CATSRAGRNNYGYTF
d_gene: .; j_gene: TRBJ1-2; v_gene: TRBV9; abundance: few; CDR3nt: TGTGCCAGCAGCGTGGGCAGACCAAACTATGGCTACACCTTC; CDR3aa: CASSVGRPNYGYTF
d_gene: TRBD2; j_gene: TRBJ2-3; v_gene: TRBV5-1; abundance: many; CDR3nt: TGCGCCAGTAGTAGCGGGATTGAGACGCAGTATTTT; CDR3aa: CASSSGIETQYF
d_gene: .; j_gene: TRBJ2-7; v_gene: TRBV14; abundance: .; CDR3nt: TGTGCCAGCAGTTGGACCCGGGGCTACGAGCAGTACTTC; CDR3aa: CASSWTRGYEQYF
d_gene: TRBD1; j_gene: TRBJ2-6; v_gene: TRBV29-1; abundance: .; CDR3nt: TGCAGCGTTGGCTGGGACAGGGTGCGTTCTGGGGCCAACGTCCTGACTTTC; CDR3aa: CSVGWDRVRSGANVLTF
d_gene: .; j_gene: TRBJ2-1; v_gene: TRBV3-1; abundance: many; CDR3nt: TGTGCCAGCAGCCAAGATCGACACGCCGGATTGAGGAATGAGCAGTTCTTC; CDR3aa: CASSQDRHAGLRNEQFF
d_gene: .; j_gene: TRBJ2-4; v_gene: TRBV20-1; abundance: .; CDR3nt: TGCAGTGCCCCCCGACAAAACATTCAGTACTTC; CDR3aa: CSAPRQNIQYF
d_gene: TRBD1; j_gene: TRBJ2-7; v_gene: TRBV12-3/TRBV12-4; abundance: many; CDR3nt: TGCGCCAGCAGCTTGCCAGGGGGCTACGAGCAGTACTTC; CDR3aa: CASSLPGGYEQYF
d_gene: TRBD1; j_gene: TRBJ1-1; v_gene: TRBV4-2; abundance: many; CDR3nt: TGTGCCAGCAGCCAAAACAGGGGAAGGAACACTGAAGCTTTCTTT; CDR3aa: CASSQNRGRNTEAFF
d_gene: .; j_gene: TRBJ2-7; v_gene: TRBV6-2/TRBV6-3; abundance: .; CDR3nt: TGTGCCAGCAGATACACTGACGGAACCTACGAGCAGTACTTC; CDR3aa: CASRYTDGTYEQYF
d_gene: .; j_gene: TRBJ2-7; v_gene: TRBV5-1; abundance: .; CDR3nt: TGCGCCAGCAGCTTTGCCCAAGGCAGCCTTGACGAGCAGTACTTC; CDR3aa: CASSFAQGSLDEQYF
d_gene: TRBD1; j_gene: TRBJ1-5; v_gene: TRBV12-3/TRBV12-4; abundance: many; CDR3nt: TGTGCCAGCAGTTTCACAGGGGGCTCCAATCAGCCCCAGCATTTT; CDR3aa: CASSFTGGSNQPQHF
d_gene: TRBD2; j_gene: TRBJ2-1; v_gene: TRBV5-1; abundance: many; CDR3nt: TGCGCCAGCAGCCTAGGGACTAGCGGGTTCAATGAGCAGTTCTTC; CDR3aa: CASSLGTSGFNEQFF
d_gene: TRBD1; j_gene: TRBJ2-5; v_gene: TRBV2; abundance: .; CDR3nt: TGTGCCAGCCATAGACAGGGAGCGTACCAAGAGACCCAGTACTTC; CDR3aa: CASHRQGAYQETQYF
d_gene: .; j_gene: TRBJ2-3; v_gene: TRBV28; abundance: .; CDR3nt: TGTGCCAGCAGTTTGGCCCGGTCGGAAGATACGCAGTATTTT; CDR3aa: CASSLARSEDTQYF
d_gene: TRBD2; j_gene: TRBJ2-1; v_gene: TRBV7-3; abundance: .; CDR3nt: TGTGCCAGCAGCTGGGCGGTAGCGGGAGGTCTAGGTGAGCAGTTCTTC; CDR3aa: CASSWAVAGGLGEQFF
d_gene: .; j_gene: TRBJ2-3; v_gene: TRBV10-3; abundance: .; CDR3nt: TGTGCCATCAAATCCACTAGCACAGATACGCAGTATTTT; CDR3aa: CAIKSTSTDTQYF